This T cell receptor (beta chain) was sequenced in a study of regulatory T cells in long-lasting Graves disease. A few counts support this clonotype. Germline lookup yields CDR1 SGDLS and CDR2 YYNGEE. The V gene end was trimmed by 0 bases and the J gene end by 4 bases; junction bases not matched to a gene: 6. This CDR3 is 16 amino acids long. Time point defined: newly diagnosed GD, antithyroid drugs for less than 3 months. Generation of the TCR library employed RNA extracted from PBMCs. Researchers made TCR beta libraries by using iRepertoire HTBI primers and running Arm-PCR on CDR3 regions. TCRdb ran MiXCR on the multiplex PCR reads and lists one entry per CDR3 protein. The sample contains about 440,000 distinct CDR3 sequences, about 15% of which appear only once. This sample was also put to use in a study of T cells in Graves' hyperthyroidism and ophthalmopathy.

The sequenced sample was peripheral blood mononuclear cells (PBMCs), obtained at new diagnosis, from a patient treated with antithyroid drugs. The origin of this receptor is a woman aged 25 to 39 with Graves disease. The genes are TRBV9 and TRBJ2-5, with 10 bases lining up with TRBD1. The DNA for the CDR3 is TGTGCCAGCAGCGTAGATGGGACAGGGGTGCGAGAGACCCAGTACTTC. Translation gives CASSVDGTGVRETQYF.